The entry below describes one TCR beta chain. This specimen comes from a study of blood T cell repertoires in COVID-19. Study in general: The United States, Italy and Spain provided the acute and convalescent COVID-19 samples. Sample material is recorded as cDNA or gDNA derived from T cells, B-cell-depleted T cells, or PBMCs.

Original analysis: Nucleated cell number was recorded as an estimate derived from reference gene primer amplification. The assay was immunoSEQ multiplex PCR, and TCRdb's table has in-frame clones only and misses some. The V and J calls and clone size come from that table; D and trimming were worked out from the DNA. The sample has roughly 260,000 clones; roughly 90% are singletons. The germline V gene encodes CDR1 DFQATT and CDR2 SNEGSKA (reference sequence). This CDR3 spans 10 amino acids. V lost 3 bases to trimming and J lost 11 bases, with 9 bases between them. This clonotype originated in a man aged 55 to 70 who had recovered from COVID-19. This chain joins TRBV20-1 and TRBJ2-3; unclear D gene. The sample consisted of peripheral blood. The CDR3 spells CSASHQQQYF. CDR3 sequence (DNA): TGCAGTGCTAGTCACCAACAGCAGTATTTT.